The sequence of this T cell receptor beta chain was determined in a study of early T cells in non-severe SARS-CoV-2 infection. Relative to its sample, this clonotype is medium-sized. Each single cDNA molecule received a unique molecular identifier. TCRdb passed the 5' RACE reads through MiXCR, listing each CDR3 protein once. The sample holds approximately 50,000 distinct CDR3 sequences, approximately 8.5% seen once. Material: whole blood. The origin of this receptor is an adult who was a healthcare worker with PCR-confirmed SARS-CoV-2 infection or an uninfected control (not recorded which).

The CDR3 DNA follows: TGCAGTGCTCCGGACAGGCCACGCACAGATACGCAGTATTTT. It translates to CSAPDRPRTDTQYF. This chain links TRBV20-1 with TRBJ2-3; TRBD1 aligns across 7 bases. From germline, CDR1 is DFQATT and CDR2 SNEGSKA (reference sequence). Trimming cost V 5 bases and J 1 base; bases outside gene matches: 6. This CDR3 comprises 14 residues.